Only a few counts were recorded for the clone carrying this T cell receptor (beta chain). No antigen is known for it. The sample is drawn from a study of CD8+ T cells in alopecia areata. Study outcomes and limitations: Patients shared TCRs less clearly than mice did, possibly owing to HLA. Researchers report lesional scalp, most notably alopecia totalis/universalis, outstripped normal scalp in clonality. Resident alphabeta T cells of normal skin are also sequenced in scalp samples.

It was cDNA, reverse transcribed from extracted RNA, that served as the sequencing template. Only in-frame clones appear in the TCRdb table, and some are missing; sequencing was by immunoSEQ multiplex PCR. The table has 90,000 to 130,000 clones, 59% seen once. It was from PBMCs that CD4+ and CD8+ T cells were sorted. Germline CDR1 is SEHNR and CDR2 is FQNEAQ (reference sequence). V gave up 5 bases and J gave up 1 base, with 20 bases separating them. The CDR3 consists of 17 residues. The sequenced sample was CD8+ T cells sorted from blood. The V gene is TRBV7-9, the J gene TRBJ1-1; a possible D gene is TRBD1 (5 bases). This sequence originates from a human donor in good health. The CDR3 protein is CASSPMGGKKENTEAFF. The CDR3 nucleotides are TGTGCCAGCAGCCCCATGGGGGGAAAGAAAGAGAACACTGAAGCTTTCTTT.